The clone carrying this T cell receptor (beta chain) was seen at least ten times. The data were obtained in a study of Graves' ophthalmopathy and Graves' hyperthyroidism. For the study at large: Peripheral blood was collected at initial diagnosis, before any treatment.

This CDR3 is built from 15 residues. In germline, CDR1 is SGHDN, CDR2 FVKESK. V was clipped by 4 bases and J by 5 bases; unmatched bases: 8. TCR beta CDR3 amplification used RNA transcripts. Second-round multiplex PCR came after a first-round RT-PCR that employed HTBI primers. TCRdb used MiXCR to reprocess the multiplex PCR reads, holding one entry per CDR3 protein. The data contain 400,000 to 450,000 distinct CDR3 sequences, roughly 20% of them singletons. The study excluded patients with other autoimmune diseases, uncontrolled infections, pregnancy or lactation. The receptor's source is a woman younger than 30 with stable Graves' hyperthyroidism. The chain joins TRBV14 to TRBJ2-5; 9 bases are shared with TRBD2. The specimen was peripheral blood. CDR3 sequence: CASSPTIAGAETQYF. The CDR3 DNA is TGTGCCAGCAGCCCTACCATAGCGGGAGCCGAGACCCAGTACTTC. The full variable domain, in which reference TRBV14 and TRBJ2-5 provide the parts outside the CDR3, is EAGVTQFPSHSVIEKGQTVTLRCDPISGHDNLYWYRRVMGKEIKFLLHFVKESKQDESGMPNNRFLAERTGGTYSTLKVQPAELEDSGVYFCASSPTIAGAETQYFGPGTRLLVL.